The 13 T cell receptor beta chains reported below all come from one sample, sequenced in a study of cytomegalovirus exposure and HLA in healthy donors. Primers for the PCR totalled 60 Vbeta and 13 Jbeta. Profiled with immunoSEQ multiplex PCR; TCRdb holds only in-frame clones, not every one. The sample lists 130,000 or so clones, around 67% occurring once. Sequencing was carried out using PBMCs. The receptors come from a woman between 40 and 50 years old in good health and CMV-seropositive.

In this sample, this clone turned up a few times. This chain connects TRBV7-9 to TRBJ2-1; no firm D call. This CDR3 is 10 amino acids long. The V gene's germline CDR1 is SEHNR and CDR2 FQNEAQ (reference sequence). The V end was cut by 3 bases, the J end by 9 bases, with 3 bases between. The CDR3: CASSLREQFF. In nucleotides, the CDR3 is TGTGCCAGCAGCTTGCGTGAGCAGTTCTTC. The full variable domain, with the rest looked up from reference TRBV7-9 and TRBJ2-1, is DTGVSQNPRHKITKRGQNVTFRCDPISEHNRLYWYRQTLGQGPEFLTYFQNEAQLEKSRLLSDRFSAERPKGSFSTLEIQRTEQGDSAMYLCASSLREQFFGPGTRLTVL.

This clone was found a few times. J is TRBJ1-3 and V is TRBV27; TRBD1 matches 8 bases. The CDR3 is made up of 15 amino acids. The V and J ends lost 6 bases and 2 bases, in that order; junction bases with no gene match: 6. Looked up from germline, CDR1 is MNHEY and CDR2 is SMNVEV (reference sequence). For the CDR3, the DNA is TGTGCCAGCAGACTCAGGGGGCAAGCTGGAAACACCATATATTTT. This gives the protein CASRLRGQAGNTIYF.

The chain recombines TRBV27 with TRBJ2-3; the match to TRBD2 covers 7 bases. The V segment lost 4 bases and the J segment 1 base; nucleotides outside the gene matches: 5. The V gene's germline CDR1 is MNHEY and CDR2 SMNVEV (reference sequence). The CDR3 is 15 amino acids. Here the CDR3 DNA reads TGTGCCAGCAGTTCTGGGGGGGGAGGCACAGATACGCAGTATTTT. It codes for CASSSGGGGTDTQYF.

V and J are TRBV11-3 and TRBJ2-5, with D hard to call. Germline V CDR1 and CDR2: SGHNT, YENEEA. The CDR3 has 13 amino acids. Deletions cut 4 bases from V and 5 bases from J, with 11 bases between. The CDR3 DNA reads TGTGCCAGCAGCTCCGGTTCCGGGGAGACCCAGTACTTC. This sequence encodes CASSSGSGETQYF.

This clone was seen just once. The genes are TRBV5-1 and TRBJ2-7; maybe TRBD1 (6 bases). The CDR3 is 13 residues long. Trimming took 3 bases from V and 7 from J, leaving 14 bases between them. Per the germline V gene, CDR1 is SGHRS and CDR2 is YFSETQ. The CDR3 DNA sequence: TGCGCCAGCAGCTCGGACAGAATCTGGGAGCAGTACTTC. Protein: CASSSDRIWEQYF.

This clone has more than one count but fewer than ten. The chain is built from TRBV4-1 and TRBJ1-1, with TRBD1 matching over 7 bases. The CDR3 extends over 17 amino acids. The germline gives CDR1 MGHRA, CDR2 YSYEKL. The V gene end was trimmed by 4 bases and the J gene end by 3 bases; junction bases not matched to a gene: 14. The CDR3 bases are TGCGCCAGCAGCCGCAGACAGGGAATGGTCAAGGACACTGAAGCTTTCTTT. This sequence encodes CASSRRQGMVKDTEAFF.

There are a few counts of this clone. This sequence joins TRBV30 and TRBJ2-3; TRBD1 might be the D (5 bases). Trimming shortened V by 0 bases and J by 4 bases, and 11 bases separated the two germline ends. Germline lookup yields CDR1 GTSNPN and CDR2 SVGIG (reference sequence). The CDR3 totals 14 residues. The CDR3 spells CAWSVRGGSDTQYF. CDR3 bases: TGTGCCTGGAGTGTAAGGGGTGGATCAGATACGCAGTATTTT.

This chain links TRBV6-1 with TRBJ1-2, with 8 bases matching TRBD1. Germline V CDR1 and CDR2: MNHNS, SASEGT. CDR3 length: 14 amino acids. With 0 bases clipped from V and 5 bases from J, the junction kept 2 bases outside the gene matches. The CDR3 nucleotides read TGTGCCAGCAGTGAAGCTCGGACAGGGTATGGCTACACCTTC. Residues: CASSEARTGYGYTF.

The CDR3 spells CASRTGTGGQETQYF. The CDR3 DNA is TGTGCCAGCAGAACCGGGACAGGGGGCCAAGAGACCCAGTACTTC. The V gene is TRBV6-1, the J gene TRBJ2-5; TRBD1 matches 11 bases. V was pared by 6 bases and J by 1 base, with 4 bases of the junction left unmatched. CDR3 length: 15 residues. The germline V gene encodes CDR1 MNHNS and CDR2 SASEGT.

The genes are TRBV6-6 and TRBJ1-5, with 7 bases fitting TRBD1. Trimming removed 6 bases from V and 5 bases from J; junction bases left unmatched: 13. This CDR3 contains 16 residues. CDR1 is MNHNY, CDR2 SVGAGI, per germline (reference sequence). The CDR3 region has the DNA TGTGCCAGCAGCACACAGGGGACGGCAGCCTATCAGCCCCAGCATTTT. Translated, it gives CASSTQGTAAYQPQHF.

This chain links TRBV7-2 with TRBJ2-3; 7 positions match TRBD2. From germline, CDR1 is SGHTA and CDR2 FQGNSA. The trim removed 1 base at V and 1 base at J, leaving 8 bases unmatched. CDR3 size: 17 residues. CDR3 region: CASSLGGGITGTDTQYF. The DNA of the CDR3 is TGTGCCAGCAGCTTAGGGGGGGGGATAACTGGCACAGATACGCAGTATTTT.

This clone was detected once. This chain connects TRBV30 to TRBJ1-1; 8 bases fit TRBD1. Per the germline V gene, CDR1 is GTSNPN and CDR2 is SVGIG (reference sequence). The trim removed 5 bases at V and 0 bases at J, leaving 14 bases unmatched. The CDR3 is made up of 17 amino acids. The CDR3 protein is CAWVRHPRGRLNTEAFF. For the CDR3, the DNA is TGTGCCTGGGTCAGACACCCCAGGGGGCGCTTGAACACTGAAGCTTTCTTT. The whole variable domain, remainder taken from reference TRBV30 and TRBJ1-1, is SQTIHQWPATLVQPVGSPLSLECTVEGTSNPNLYWYRQAAGRGLQLLFYSVGIGQISSEVPQNLSASRPQDRQFILSSKKLLLSDSGFYLCAWVRHPRGRLNTEAFFGQGTRLTVV.

The chain employs TRBV6-5 and TRBJ1-6; TRBD1 agrees at 8 bases. The V gene end was trimmed by 6 bases and the J gene end by 7 bases; junction bases not matched to a gene: 8. The CDR3 is 15 amino acids. From germline, CDR1 is MNHEY and CDR2 SVGAGI. The CDR3 loop reads CASSPTGAVNSPLHF. The CDR3 DNA is TGTGCCAGCAGCCCGACAGGGGCGGTGAATTCACCCCTCCACTTT.